The following is a T cell receptor (beta chain) sequence with its context. Its antigen is as yet unknown. Deletions cut 7 bases from V and 5 bases from J, with 8 bases between. Germline loops: CDR1 MDHEN, CDR2 SYDVKM. The CDR3 is 12 amino acids. Profiled with immunoSEQ multiplex PCR; TCRdb holds only in-frame clones, not every one. The profile shows approximately 640,000 clones, 72% of them singletons. The sample belongs to a study of shared clonotypes between healthy human individuals. Study information: Donors, aged 18 to 49, were a couple of women and a few men.

The study, taken as a whole, reports: Sharing across four donors was highest in naive CD4 (around 5%) and lowest in memory CD8 (roughly 0.4%).

The sample was memory CD4+ T cells sorted from blood. Subset denoted: CD45RA-negative fraction. The TCR was taken from a woman aged 30 to 39 in good health. V and J are TRBV28 and TRBJ1-4; a possible D gene is TRBD1 (6 bases). The CDR3 spells CASNQGNEKLFF. The CDR3 region has the DNA TGTGCCAGCAACCAGGGGAATGAAAAACTGTTTTTT.